This T cell receptor beta chain was sequenced for a study of CD8+CD57+ T cells in acquired aplastic anemia. Looking at the study overall: Sorted CD4+ and CD8+ cells yielded roughly 3.4 ug of DNA on average.

Points from the study as a whole: The same twenty-nine CD8+ CDR3 sequences occurred in patients and in controls. Patients were compared with controls for CD8+ Simpson's diversity, and no significant difference emerged.

This clonotype occurred many times. Its antigen is not identified. TCR beta VDJ combinations and CDR3 sequences were profiled from genomic DNA. MiXCR, run by TCRdb on the reads, gives a single entry per CDR3 protein. The table has about 170,000 distinct CDR3 sequences, approximately 60% seen once. This CDR3 region has 14 residues. CDR1 and CDR2 from the germline V gene are DFQATT and SNEGSKA (reference sequence). V dropped 6 bases and J dropped 1; count of bases not matched to a gene: 6. J is TRBJ1-5 and V is TRBV20-1, with TRBD1 matching 7 bases. Sequencing input: sorted CD4+, CD8+, or CD8+CD57+ T cells (not recorded which) from PBMCs. The receptor's source is a human donor in good health. The CDR3 DNA reads as TGCAGTGCCCCGCCGACAGGGAGCAATCAGCCCCAGCATTTT. Amino acid sequence: CSAPPTGSNQPQHF.